Each of the 5 T cell receptor beta chains below was sequenced from the same sample in a study of graft-versus-host responses after intestinal transplantation. Data came from immunoSEQ multiplex PCR; TCRdb stores just in-frame clones and leaves some out. Of more than 100,000 clones in the sample, 85% to 95% were seen once. No antigen has been identified for these receptors. This sample comprised unstimulated CD8+ T cells sorted from spleen or lymph node cells, obtained before intestinal transplant. These receptors were obtained from a human donor who received an intestinal transplant.

The chain links TRBV5-8 to TRBJ2-7, with D unclear. Per the germline V gene, CDR1 is SGHTS and CDR2 is YDEGEE. Trimming shortened V by 0 bases and J by 2 bases, and 18 bases separated the two germline ends. The CDR3 has 17 residues. The CDR3 nucleotides are TGTGCCAGCAGCTTGGAGTACGCAGTGGATGATGCCTACGAGCAGTACTTC. Translating gives CASSLEYAVDDAYEQYF.

This chain joins TRBV25-1 and TRBJ1-1; D is uncertain. In germline, CDR1 is MGHDK, CDR2 SYGVNS. The CDR3 is made up of 15 amino acids. The V end was cut by 5 bases, the J end by 1 base, with 14 bases between. The CDR3 protein is CASSPHQAANTEAFF. The CDR3 DNA reads as TGTGCCAGCAGTCCCCACCAGGCAGCGAACACTGAAGCTTTCTTT.

This clone has a single count. The chain has TRBV28 and TRBJ2-7; TRBD2 aligns across 7 bases. There are 15 residues in the CDR3. CDR1 and CDR2 from the germline V gene are MDHEN and SYDVKM. Germline trimming cut 2 bases from V and 2 bases from J; bases unmatched to any gene: 6. CDR3 DNA sequence: TGTGCCAGCAGTTTAGGACCTAGCGGAGCCTACGAGCAGTACTTC. It encodes CASSLGPSGAYEQYF.

The gene calls are TRBV4-1 and TRBJ2-2; TRBD1 matches at 11 bases. The germline CDR1 and CDR2 sequences are MGHRA and YSYEKL. V lost 8 bases, J lost 2 bases, and 7 bases stayed unmatched. The CDR3 has 16 residues. CDR3 nucleotide sequence: TGCGCCAGCTGTAGCGGACAGGGGGCAAACACCGGGGAGCTGTTTTTT. This gives the protein CASCSGQGANTGELFF.

The chain couples TRBV4-3 to TRBJ2-5; D possibly corresponds to TRBD2 (5 bases). The V end was cut by 1 base, the J end by 2 bases, with 8 bases between. The CDR3 has 14 residues. In germline, CDR1 is LGHNA, CDR2 YSLEER. The CDR3 DNA sequence: TGCGCCAGCAGCCAAGGCACGGGGCAAGAGACCCAGTACTTC. Translating it yields CASSQGTGQETQYF.